This section outlines one T cell receptor beta chain sequence together with its context. Its antigen remains unknown. The data stem from a study of cytomegalovirus exposure and HLA in healthy donors. 13 Jbeta primers and 60 Vbeta primers were used for the PCR. This table comes from immunoSEQ multiplex PCR, and its TCRdb copy is limited to in-frame clones, with some not included. The sample holds some 110,000 clones, about two thirds seen once. Findings of the study overall: Reports described diagnosis of cytomegalovirus status by the classifier as highly specific and sensitive.

With 2 bases clipped from V and 6 bases from J, the junction kept 1 base outside the gene matches. Germline CDR1 and CDR2: SGHNT and YYREEE (reference sequence). This CDR3 spans 13 amino acids. Unrecorded immune exposure was likely among donors, who were nominally healthy when sampled. The TCR originated in a female donor in good health and CMV-seronegative. V gene TRBV5-4 combines with J gene TRBJ2-1; 8 positions match TRBD2. Sequenced material: PBMCs. The DNA for the CDR3 is TGTGCCAGCAGCTTAGGGACTAGCAATGAGCAGTTCTTC. Amino acids: CASSLGTSNEQFF. The complete variable domain, with remaining parts taken from reference TRBV5-4 and TRBJ2-1, reads ETGVTQSPTHLIKTRGQQVTLRCSSQSGHNTVSWYQQALGQGPQFIFQYYREEENGRGNFPPRFSGLQFPNYSSELNVNALELDDSALYLCASSLGTSNEQFFGPGTRLTVL.